The 28 T cell receptor beta chains given below trace back to one sample, sequenced in a study of blood T cells in healthy people across ages. PCR was performed a second time for roughly 7 to 11 cycles using a sample-barcoded 5' primer and a J-beta primer mix. TCRdb re-analysed the 5' RACE reads in MiXCR, keeping a single row per CDR3 protein. The table has about 1.5 million distinct CDR3 sequences, less than 45% seen once; the top ten hold about 4%. The sample comprised blood. The origin of the receptors is a woman under 30 in good health.

In regard to this clonotype: The junction differs from germline at one of its ends, possibly a read error. The V and J genes are TRBV29-1 and TRBJ1-4, with D unclear. This CDR3 has 13 amino acids. Germline CDR1 reads SQVTM; CDR2 reads ANQGSEA. The DNA for the CDR3 is TGCAGCGTTAACCCAGCAACTAATGAAGAACTGTTTTTT. Its translation: CSVNPATNEELFF.

This sequence joins TRBV20-1 and TRBJ2-7, with 11 bases fitting TRBD2. The CDR3 has 13 amino acids. Germline CDR1 and CDR2: DFQATT and SNEGSKA (reference sequence). Trimming cost V 7 bases and J 2 bases; bases outside gene matches: 4. The CDR3 nucleotides are TGCAGTGTTAAGACTAGCGGGGCCTACGAGCAGTACTTC. Encoded protein: CSVKTSGAYEQYF.

This clonotype was counted between two and nine times. The chain recombines TRBV6-5 with TRBJ2-4, with D possibly TRBD2 on 6 matching bases. The DNA end is more similar to TRBJ2-7, so the J call may be wrong. The CDR3 contains 15 residues. CDR1 MNHEY and CDR2 SVGAGI come from the germline V gene. The CDR3 nucleotides are TGTGCCAGCAGTTACTCCTCGGGGGTCGTCGCCGAGCAGTACTTC. It encodes CASSYSSGVVAEQYF.

The V call is TRBV28, the J call TRBJ2-7, with TRBD2 identical over 11 bases. CDR1 and CDR2 (germline): MDHEN, SYDVKM. With 5 bases clipped from V and 7 bases from J, the junction kept 16 bases outside the gene matches. The CDR3 length is 17 residues. CDR3 sequence reads: CASSPYLAGGWNGEQYF. CDR3 DNA sequence: TGTGCCAGCAGTCCCTACCTAGCGGGAGGATGGAATGGTGAGCAGTACTTC.

The chain employs TRBV6-1 and TRBJ1-2; 10 bases are shared with TRBD1. The CDR3 loop spans 14 amino acids. Germline values: CDR1 MNHNS, CDR2 SASEGT. With 7 bases clipped from V and 3 bases from J, the junction kept 5 bases outside the gene matches. As DNA, the CDR3 is TGTGCCAGCACCCGGACAGGGGGAGACTATGGCTACACCTTC. This encodes CASTRTGGDYGYTF.

The rearrangement joins TRBV25-1 to TRBJ2-3; no firm D call. The V gene lost 4 bases and the J gene lost 2 bases, with 10 bases spanning the gap. The CDR3 is made up of 14 amino acids. Germline CDR1 reads MGHDK; CDR2 reads SYGVNS. CDR3 nucleotides: TGTGCCAGCAGTGCGTGGTCGAACACAGATACGCAGTATTTT. This sequence encodes CASSAWSNTDTQYF.

The V and J genes are TRBV5-1 and TRBJ2-1, with 14 positions matching TRBD2. The V gene end was trimmed by 4 bases and the J gene end by 14 bases; junction bases not matched to a gene: 8. The CDR3 totals 14 residues. The V gene's germline CDR1 is SGHRS and CDR2 YFSETQ. CDR3 amino acids: CASSAGTSGSPKFF. The CDR3 region has the DNA TGCGCCAGCAGCGCCGGGACTAGCGGGAGCCCCAAGTTCTTC.

This clonotype showed up just a few times. The chain combines TRBV7-2 with TRBJ2-5; D gene uncertain. This CDR3 region has 14 residues. The V and J ends lost 5 bases and 5 bases respectively, with 15 bases between them. From germline, CDR1 is SGHTA and CDR2 FQGNSA. This chain's CDR3 is CASSQSVLRETQYF. DNA for the CDR3: TGTGCCAGCAGCCAATCGGTCTTGCGGGAGACCCAGTACTTC.

This clonotype was seen a handful of times. CDR3 residues: CASSPPWKNSGANVLTF. The CDR3 DNA reads TGTGCCAGCTCACCACCTTGGAAGAACTCTGGGGCCAACGTCCTGACTTTC. The V and J genes are TRBV18 and TRBJ2-6, with D unresolved. From germline, CDR1 is KGHSH and CDR2 LQKENI. V shed 0 bases and J shed 0 bases, with 9 bases lying between them. This CDR3 spans 17 amino acids.

This clonotype was observed a handful of times. The chain has TRBV5-5 and TRBJ2-1; no reliable D call. The CDR3 loop spans 12 amino acids. In germline, CDR1 is SGHKS, CDR2 YYEKEE (reference sequence). The V end lost 4 bases, the J end lost 8 bases, and 10 bases lay between the germline ends. CDR3 amino acids: CASSPTLDEQFF. As DNA, the CDR3 is TGTGCCAGCAGCCCGACCCTTGATGAGCAGTTCTTC.

The V gene is TRBV28, the J gene TRBJ2-6; possibly TRBD2 for D (5 bases). This CDR3 has 17 residues. Trimming took off 2 bases at V and 0 bases at J, with 11 bases between the two ends. Germline V lookup: CDR1 MDHEN, CDR2 SYDVKM. Written as DNA, the CDR3 is TGTGCCAGCAGTTTAGGTCGGGGTCCCTCTGGGGCCAACGTCCTGACTTTC. Its translation: CASSLGRGPSGANVLTF.

The genes are TRBV12-3 or TRBV12-4 and TRBJ2-5, with 9 bases matching TRBD1. The ends lost 6 bases at V and 7 bases at J; junction bases unmatched: 12. The CDR3 consists of 15 residues. The DNA for the CDR3 is TGTGCCAGCAGCCGTCCCGGGACAGGGTCTGGGACCCAGTACTTC. Protein: CASSRPGTGSGTQYF.

The V gene is TRBV2, the J gene TRBJ2-5; D ambiguous. This CDR3 has 13 amino acids. Germline lookup yields CDR1 SNHLY and CDR2 FYNNEI. The V gene lost 0 bases and the J gene lost 1 base, with 3 bases spanning the gap. The CDR3 spells CASSEASQETQYF. CDR3 nucleotide sequence: TGTGCCAGCAGTGAAGCGAGCCAAGAGACCCAGTACTTC.

The chain couples TRBV5-1 to TRBJ2-3; D gene unclear. With 2 bases removed from V and 0 bases from J, the gap between germline ends came to 10 bases. CDR1 and CDR2 (germline): SGHRS, YFSETQ. The CDR3 runs to 15 residues. The CDR3, as DNA: TGCGCCAGCAGCTTTGAATGGGGTAGCACAGATACGCAGTATTTT. Encoded protein: CASSFEWGSTDTQYF.

This clonotype was counted once. The CDR3 bases are TGTGCCAGCAGACTGGGGGTGGGCGGTGAAAAACTGTTTTTT. Residues: CASRLGVGGEKLFF. The chain uses TRBV12-3 or TRBV12-4 and TRBJ1-4; possibly TRBD1 for D (5 bases). Deletions cut 6 bases from V and 7 bases from J, with 15 bases between. The CDR3 contains 14 residues.

Comment on this clonotype: Mismatch with germline at one junction end may stem from a read error. This chain joins TRBV4-3 and TRBJ1-5, with D perhaps TRBD1 (6 bases). The CDR3 runs 14 residues. CDR1 and CDR2 from the germline V gene are LGHNA and YSLEER. CDR3 DNA sequence: TGCGCCGGCAGCCAAGATGGCGGAGGACAGACCCAGCATTTT. Its translation: CAGSQDGGGQTQHF.

This clonotype was detected only a few times. The gene calls are TRBV7-2 and TRBJ2-7; D is possibly TRBD2 (5 bases). CDR3 length: 13 residues. V gave up 3 bases and J gave up 7 bases, with 13 bases separating them. Germline V gene data show CDR1 as SGHTA and CDR2 as FQGNSA. CDR3 coding DNA: TGTGCCAGCAGCTTCGAACGAGGGAATGAGCAGTACTTC. It is translated as CASSFERGNEQYF.

The CDR3, as DNA: TGCGCCAGCAGCCCATCGGAGGGGGGGGGAGCGGATGAGCAGTTCTTC. Its protein is CASSPSEGGGADEQFF. V usage is TRBV4-3 and J usage is TRBJ2-1, with a tentative D call TRBD2 (7 bases). With 4 bases removed from V and 8 bases from J, the gap between germline ends came to 21 bases. Germline CDR1 is LGHNA and CDR2 is YSLEER. The CDR3 runs to 16 residues.

Concerning this clonotype: The junction shows a germline mismatch at one end, possibly a read error. The chain combines TRBV6-5 with TRBJ1-6; D unclear. Germline V gene sequence: CDR1 MNHEY, CDR2 SVGAGI. This CDR3 spans 17 amino acids. CDR3 protein: CAGSYTGVRRYNSPLHF. CDR3 DNA: TGTGCCGGCAGTTACACCGGAGTCAGGCGCTATAATTCACCCCTCCACTTT.

V is TRBV7-9 and J is TRBJ2-5; D is perhaps TRBD1 (6 bases). Germline values: CDR1 SEHNR, CDR2 FQNEAQ (reference sequence). V was shortened by 5 bases and J by 1 base, with 14 bases between the two germline ends. The CDR3 covers 15 residues. This CDR3 is CASSVMQGPQETQYF. CDR3 DNA sequence: TGTGCCAGCAGCGTGATGCAGGGGCCCCAAGAGACCCAGTACTTC.

This chain uses TRBV7-2 with TRBJ2-5; 9 nucleotides match TRBD2. CDR3 length: 16 residues. Germline V gives CDR1 SGHTA, CDR2 FQGNSA. Trimming cost V 1 base and J 4 bases; bases outside gene matches: 7. CDR3 in DNA: TGTGCCAGCAGCTTAGTTCACAAGCGGGGGGCAGAGACCCAGTACTTC. This gives the protein CASSLVHKRGAETQYF.

To note about this clonotype: A much larger clone differs from this one at a single base, so this may be a read error. The V and J genes are TRBV29-1 and TRBJ2-7; D is ambiguous. The CDR3 is made up of 13 amino acids. The V gene's germline CDR1 is SQVTM and CDR2 ANQGSEA. Trimming took 2 bases from V and 7 from J, leaving 15 bases between them. CDR3 sequence (DNA): TGCAGCGTTGAACTAAACAATCGGAATGAGCAGTACTTC. Protein product: CSVELNNRNEQYF.

This clonotype has more than one count but fewer than ten. The DNA for the CDR3 is TGTGCCAGCAGCCAAGAAGCCGGGACAGGTGGGGGTCGGGGGAATCAGCCCCAGCATTTT. Its translation is CASSQEAGTGGGRGNQPQHF. The rearrangement uses TRBV4-2 and TRBJ1-5; 8 bases are a match to TRBD1. The CDR3 is 20 residues long. Germline-derived CDR1 and CDR2 are LGHNA and YNFKEQ. The V and J ends lost 0 bases and 4 bases, in that order; junction bases with no gene match: 17.

This clonotype was seen more than once but under ten times. J is TRBJ2-3 and V is TRBV4-2; the D gene is possibly TRBD2 (7 bases). This CDR3 is 13 amino acids long. V gave up 8 bases and J gave up 4 bases, with 13 bases separating them. Germline V gives CDR1 LGHNA, CDR2 YNFKEQ. CDR3 loop: CASAGGPADTQYF. The CDR3 DNA sequence: TGTGCCAGCGCCGGGGGGCCGGCAGATACGCAGTATTTT.

This clonotype occurred a few times. This CDR3 reads CASSLNHPETDTQYF. CDR3 coding DNA: TGCGCCAGCAGCTTAAATCACCCGGAGACAGATACGCAGTATTTT. This chain links TRBV5-1 with TRBJ2-3, with no clear D. V was shortened by 2 bases and J by 3 bases, with 13 bases between the two germline ends. This CDR3 contains 15 residues. Germline CDR1 is SGHRS and CDR2 is YFSETQ.

This clonotype was detected only a few times. The chain links TRBV2 to TRBJ2-5, with 12 bases aligning to TRBD1. The CDR3 consists of 14 residues. V dropped 6 bases and J dropped 11; count of bases not matched to a gene: 10. In germline, CDR1 is SNHLY, CDR2 FYNNEI. CDR3 amino acids: CASRGTGGYNEQYF. CDR3 sequence (DNA): TGTGCCAGCAGGGGGACAGGGGGCTACAATGAGCAGTACTTC. Full variable domain (rest looked up from reference TRBV2 and TRBJ2-5): EPEVTQTPSHQVTQMGQEVILRCVPISNHLYFYWYRQILGQKVEFLVSFYNNEISEKSEIFDDQFSVERPDGSNFTLKIRSTKLEDSAMYFCASRGTGGYNEQYFGPGTRLLVL.

The chain combines TRBV5-1 with TRBJ2-1; TRBD2 matches at 10 bases. V shed 0 bases, J shed 5 bases, and the junction held 5 bases outside the gene matches. The CDR3 covers 16 residues. Germline lookup yields CDR1 SGHRS and CDR2 YFSETQ. This CDR3 reads CASSLVGLAGDNEQFF. The CDR3, as DNA: TGCGCCAGCAGCTTGGTGGGGCTAGCGGGGGACAATGAGCAGTTCTTC.

The chain couples TRBV29-1 to TRBJ2-3; D tentatively fits TRBD1 or TRBD2 (5 bases each). CDR3 size: 15 residues. Germline values: CDR1 SQVTM, CDR2 ANQGSEA. Trimming removed 4 bases from V and 3 bases from J, with 17 bases in between. CDR3 DNA: TGCAGCGTTGGTCTTACGGGACGGCCAACAGATACGCAGTATTTT. This codes for CSVGLTGRPTDTQYF.